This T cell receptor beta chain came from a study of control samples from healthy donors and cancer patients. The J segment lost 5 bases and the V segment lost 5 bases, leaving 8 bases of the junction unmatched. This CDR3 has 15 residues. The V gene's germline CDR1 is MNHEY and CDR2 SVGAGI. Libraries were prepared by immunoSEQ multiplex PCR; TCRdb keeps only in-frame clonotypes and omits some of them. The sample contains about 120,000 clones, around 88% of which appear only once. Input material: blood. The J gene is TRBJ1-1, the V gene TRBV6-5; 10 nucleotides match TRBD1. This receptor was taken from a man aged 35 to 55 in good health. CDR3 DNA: TGTGCCAGCAGTCGGGACAGGGGATGGGGAACTGAAGCTTTCTTT. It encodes CASSRDRGWGTEAFF.